This T cell receptor beta chain was sequenced during a study of tumor T cells in aggressive B-cell lymphoma. Sequencing was performed with immunoSEQ multiplex PCR; in TCRdb, only in-frame clones are kept and a portion is missing. The table includes some 4,200 clones, 91% detected once. The germline V gene has CDR1 MDHEN and CDR2 SYDVKM. This CDR3 has 14 residues. Trimming took 7 bases from V and 7 from J; bases not matched to a gene: 9. Material: tumor tissue. The genes are TRBV28 and TRBJ2-1; 8 nucleotides align to TRBD2. The receptor's source is an adult with diffuse large B cell lymphoma. CDR3 sequence (DNA): TGTGCCAGCAAGGTAGCGGGATTGAGGAATGAGCAGTTCTTC. Translation gives CASKVAGLRNEQFF.